The source of this T cell receptor (beta chain) is a study of graft-versus-host responses after intestinal transplantation. Looking at the study overall: In this cohort, recipients had multivisceral, liver-intestinal, or isolated intestinal transplants. Every recipient had anti-thymocyte globulin induction and approximately 3 years of tacrolimus plus steroids.

A remark on this clone: Its target is not known.

Here immunoSEQ multiplex PCR was the method, and the copy in TCRdb shows in-frame clones only, minus some. The table lists 13,000 or so clones, 74% of them singletons, with roughly 7.2% in the top ten. Study-level points and caveats: Graft-donor T cell macrochimerism coincided with high graft-versus-host to host-versus-graft clonal ratios in allografts. Researchers found peak circulating GvH clone levels linked to early post-transplant HvG declines.

Deletions cut 2 bases from V and 2 bases from J, with 4 bases between. This CDR3 is built from 13 residues. CDR1 and CDR2 from the germline V gene are KGHSH and LQKENI. Grafts had their tissue processed, releasing intraepithelial and lamina propria lymphocytes. This TCR came from a human patient who received an intestinal transplant, so some T cells may come from the graft donor. The sequences come from ileum tissue, collected 16 days after intestinal transplant. The chain joins TRBV18 to TRBJ1-5; D remains unclear. The CDR3 here is CASSPEGNQPQHF. The CDR3 nucleotides read TGTGCCAGCTCACCAGAGGGCAATCAGCCCCAGCATTTT.